These T cell receptor beta chains were read from a single sample in a study of CD8+ T cells in alopecia areata. Generated by immunoSEQ multiplex PCR, the TCRdb table keeps only in-frame clones and is missing some. The sample consists of fewer than 250,000 clones, over 55% of them appearing once. The input for sequencing was CD4+ T cells sorted from blood, taken at week 24, from a patient treated with tofacitinib. The receptors here all came from a human donor with alopecia areata. The CDR3 runs from the conserved cysteine through the conserved F or W. A D gene is named only where the DNA matches it firmly. Rows give clone size only sometimes, using once, few, many, or a class for an expanded clone.

>-|TRBV15|TRBJ2-4|-
CATSRAEGYIQYF
TGTGCCACCAGCAGAGCGGAGGGATACATTCAGTACTTC
>-|TRBV29-1|TRBJ2-7|TRBD1
CSVVGDRDGDEQYF
TGCAGCGTTGTTGGGGACAGGGACGGCGACGAGCAGTACTTC
>-|TRBV7-2|TRBJ2-1|TRBD2
CASSFPGLEQFF
TGTGCCAGCAGTTTCCCGGGACTAGAGCAGTTCTTC
>few|TRBV29-1|TRBJ2-3|-
CSLGTLADTQYF
TGCAGCTTGGGGACCTTGGCAGATACGCAGTATTTT
>once|TRBV7-9|TRBJ1-6|TRBD1
CASSGSGTGLTGALHF
TGTGCCAGCAGCGGATCCGGGACAGGTCTTACGGGGGCCCTCCACTTT
>-|TRBV5-6|TRBJ2-1|-
CASSRRIGQLNEQFF
TGTGCCAGCAGCCGTAGGATCGGACAGCTCAATGAGCAGTTCTTC
>few|TRBV4-3|TRBJ1-2|-
CASSQGAGHQNYGYTF
TGCGCCAGCAGCCAAGGGGCGGGACACCAAAACTATGGCTACACCTTC
>-|TRBV6-5|TRBJ1-6|-
CASRKARNHNSPLHF
TGTGCCAGCAGAAAAGCCCGGAATCATAATTCACCCCTCCACTTT
>few|TRBV7-2|TRBJ2-2|-
CASSVVRGGELFF
TGTGCCAGCAGCGTCGTGAGGGGCGGGGAGCTGTTTTTT
>-|TRBV14|TRBJ1-2|-
CASSQVTRAGGYTF
TGTGCCAGCAGCCAAGTCACAAGGGCGGGGGGCTACACCTTC
>-|TRBV4-1|TRBJ1-6|TRBD1
CASSRDRANSPLHF
TGCGCCAGCAGCCGGGACAGGGCTAATTCACCCCTCCACTTT
>few|TRBV27|TRBJ2-2|-
CASSLKEGYSSTGELFF
TGTGCCAGCAGTTTGAAGGAGGGCTATTCTTCGACCGGGGAGCTGTTTTTT
>-|TRBV10-3|TRBJ1-5|-
CAISESLDQPQHF
TGTGCCATCAGTGAGTCGCTGGATCAGCCCCAGCATTTT
>few|TRBV11-1|TRBJ1-2|-
CASSLEGYGYTF
TGTGCCAGCAGCTTGGAAGGGTATGGCTACACCTTC
>once|TRBV30|TRBJ2-7|TRBD1
CAWRTPGTGGTYEQYF
TGTGCCTGGAGAACACCCGGGACAGGGGGCACCTACGAGCAGTACTTC
>-|TRBV2|TRBJ1-2|-
CASTKRGDYGYTF
TGTGCCAGCACCAAGAGGGGGGACTATGGCTACACCTTC
>-|TRBV6-5|TRBJ1-1|-
CASKGNGNTEAFF
TGTGCCAGCAAAGGGAACGGGAACACTGAAGCTTTCTTT
>-|TRBV2|TRBJ2-7|TRBD1
CASSEGDREGYEQYF
TGTGCCAGCAGTGAAGGTGACAGGGAAGGCTACGAGCAGTACTTC
>-|TRBV7-2|TRBJ1-1|-
CASSLSASWTEAFF
TGTGCCAGCAGCTTAAGCGCCTCCTGGACTGAAGCTTTCTTT
>-|TRBV5-4|TRBJ1-2|-
CASSLDGVSYGYTF
TGTGCCAGCAGCTTGGATGGGGTGTCCTATGGCTACACCTTC
>once|TRBV28|TRBJ2-5|-
CASSFRNTETQYF
TGTGCCAGCAGTTTTAGGAACACGGAGACCCAGTACTTC
>-|TRBV7-9|TRBJ1-5|TRBD1
CASSTDRVSQPQHF
TGTGCCAGCAGCACGGACAGGGTTAGTCAGCCCCAGCATTTT
>-|TRBV30|TRBJ1-1|TRBD1
CAWSVKGQANTEAFF
TGTGCCTGGAGTGTTAAGGGACAGGCGAACACTGAAGCTTTCTTT
>once|TRBV4-3|TRBJ2-2|-
CASSQSAGTGAGELFF
TGCGCCAGCAGCCAAAGTGCGGGAACTGGCGCCGGGGAGCTGTTTTTT
>-|TRBV29-1|TRBJ1-1|-
CSVEGEAAEAFF
TGCAGCGTTGAAGGGGAGGCCGCTGAAGCTTTCTTT
>-|TRBV29-1|TRBJ2-7|TRBD1
CSVRRGTGDEQYF
TGCAGCGTCAGACGGGGGACAGGGGATGAGCAGTACTTC
>-|TRBV4-3|TRBJ2-1|-
CASSQGTVDNEQFF
TGCGCCAGCAGCCAAGGGACAGTAGACAATGAGCAGTTCTTC
>few|TRBV29-1|TRBJ1-2|TRBD1
CSVGQGVLGYTF
TGCAGCGTTGGACAGGGGGTTCTTGGCTACACCTTC
>-|TRBV28|TRBJ2-5|-
CASSFPGSSRREETQYF
TGTGCCAGCAGTTTTCCCGGCAGTAGTCGAAGGGAAGAGACCCAGTACTTC
>-|TRBV18|TRBJ2-7|-
CASSPRSGYEQYF
TGTGCCAGCTCACCACGGTCGGGCTACGAGCAGTACTTC
>-|TRBV28|TRBJ1-4|-
CASGATNEKLFF
TGTGCCAGCGGGGCAACTAATGAAAAACTGTTTTTT
>-|TRBV10-3|TRBJ1-1|TRBD1
CAISDWDRGGGEAFF
TGTGCCATCAGTGACTGGGACAGGGGAGGTGGTGAAGCTTTCTTT
>few|TRBV29-1|TRBJ2-7|-
CSVGTAISYEQYF
TGCAGCGTTGGCACGGCAATCTCCTACGAGCAGTACTTC
>-|TRBV5-1|TRBJ1-6|-
CASSLDRPGDSPLHF
TGCGCCAGCAGCTTGGACAGGCCTGGGGATTCACCCCTCCACTTT
>-|TRBV5-1|TRBJ2-5|-
CASSLELGISGGETQYF
TGCGCCAGCAGCTTGGAATTGGGAATATCCGGCGGAGAGACCCAGTACTTC
>-|TRBV11-2|TRBJ1-1|TRBD1
CASSGRGRLEAFF
TGTGCCAGCAGCGGAAGGGGGCGGCTTGAAGCTTTCTTT
>-|TRBV6-5|TRBJ2-7|-
CASSSGGRYEQYF
TGTGCCAGCAGTTCGGGGGGCCGCTACGAGCAGTACTTC
>-|TRBV15|TRBJ2-2|-
CATSRAGPGVSGGELFF
TGTGCCACCAGCAGAGCGGGGCCCGGTGTGAGTGGCGGGGAGCTGTTTTTT
>-|TRBV28|TRBJ1-5|-
CASSLGGGTNQPQHF
TGTGCCAGCAGTCTAGGTGGAGGTACGAATCAGCCCCAGCATTTT
>once|TRBV9|TRBJ2-1|TRBD2
CASSFSGGAGEQFF
TGTGCCAGCAGCTTTAGCGGGGGGGCCGGTGAGCAGTTCTTC
>few|TRBV7-2|TRBJ1-4|-
CASSLVAGEKLFF
TGTGCCAGCAGCTTAGTCGCAGGCGAAAAACTGTTTTTT
>-|TRBV9|TRBJ2-3|-
CASSEVLAPYF
TGTGCCAGCAGCGAGGTCCTAGCGCCGTATTTT